These T cell receptor beta chains were read from a single sample in a study of response to subunit inactivated influenza vaccine. TCRdb analysed the RT-PCR reads with MiXCR anew, one entry per CDR3 protein. The sample yields over 750,000 distinct CDR3 sequences, less than 25% seen once. Sequenced material: PBMCs from blood, taken 5 days after vaccination. Receptors originate from a man aged 50 or older who received an inactivated influenza vaccine. The CDR3 runs from the conserved cysteine through the conserved F or W. D genes are given only for firm matches. Size values are once, few and many counts, or a class for expanded clones, and some rows have none.

V	size	J	D	CDR3	DNA
TRBV12-3/TRBV12-4	few	TRBJ2-7	NA	CASSRVGSSYEQYF	TGTGCCAGCAGCAGGGTCGGAAGCTCCTACGAGCAGTACTTC
TRBV4-3	few	TRBJ2-3	NA	CASSQAPHDTQYF	TGCGCCAGCAGCCAAGCCCCCCACGATACGCAGTATTTT
TRBV5-1	NA	TRBJ2-1	TRBD2	CASSLARAGGIRNEQSF	TGCGCCAGCAGCCTAGCCCGGGCGGGAGGTATCCGGAATGAGCAGTCCTTC
TRBV7-2	few	TRBJ2-7	TRBD2	CASSLATPSTSGGTYEQYF	TGTGCCAGCAGCTTAGCGACCCCCTCGACTAGCGGGGGAACCTACGAGCAGTACTTC
TRBV3-1	NA	TRBJ2-5	NA	CASSQFNQETQYF	TGTGCCAGCAGCCAATTCAACCAAGAGACCCAGTACTTC
TRBV12-3/TRBV12-4	many	TRBJ2-7	NA	CASSFRNYEQYF	TGTGCCAGCAGTTTCAGGAACTACGAGCAGTACTTC
TRBV5-1	many	TRBJ2-5	NA	CASSLGRGGETQYF	TGTGCCAGCAGCTTAGGAAGGGGCGGTGAGACCCAGTACTTC
TRBV5-1	NA	TRBJ2-7	NA	CASSLSSGGSEQYF	TGCGCCAGCAGCTTGAGTTCTGGGGGCAGCGAGCAGTACTTC
TRBV7-9	few	TRBJ1-3	NA	CASSLNGPSGNTIYF	TGTGCCAGCAGCTTAAACGGTCCCTCTGGAAACACCATATATTTT
TRBV7-9	many	TRBJ2-1	TRBD2	CASSDRTSGDNEQFF	TGTGCCAGCAGCGACAGGACTAGCGGGGACAATGAGCAGTTCTTC
TRBV9	few	TRBJ2-1	TRBD2	CASSGGWIRTSGAPNEQFF	TGTGCCAGCAGCGGAGGGTGGATAAGGACTAGCGGGGCCCCGAATGAGCAGTTCTTC
TRBV5-1	few	TRBJ2-7	NA	CASSLYPGEQYF	TGCGCCAGCAGCTTGTATCCGGGAGAGCAGTACTTC
TRBV20-1	NA	TRBJ2-7	NA	CSANRGSDSSYEQYF	TGCAGTGCTAACCGTGGAAGCGACAGTTCCTACGAGCAGTACTTC
TRBV12-3/TRBV12-4	NA	TRBJ2-7	NA	CASSLNREDEQYF	TGTGCCAGCAGTTTAAACAGGGAGGACGAGCAGTACTTC
TRBV30	few	TRBJ2-7	NA	CAWSGTYEQYF	TGTGCCTGGAGCGGGACCTACGAGCAGTACTTC
TRBV12-3/TRBV12-4	few	TRBJ1-1	NA	CASSLIGGLTEAFF	TGTGCCAGCAGTTTAATTGGGGGCTTGACTGAAGCTTTCTTT
TRBV6-5	few	TRBJ2-7	NA	CASRGNPYEQYF	TGTGCCAGCAGGGGTAACCCCTACGAGCAGTACTTC
TRBV20-1	NA	TRBJ2-1	NA	CSAIDQSSYNEQFF	TGCAGTGCTATAGATCAGAGCTCCTACAATGAGCAGTTCTTC